Listed below are T cell receptor beta chains from one sample, sequenced in a study of blood T cell repertoires in COVID-19. TCRdb keeps only in-frame clones here, not all; method: immunoSEQ multiplex PCR. Here the sample spans 170,000 or so clones, roughly 86% being singletons. Sequenced material: peripheral blood. These receptors originate from a man aged 40-49 years with active or convalescent COVID-19. Each CDR3 is given with its conserved first and last residue. Fields, in order: clone size, D gene, J gene, V gene, CDR3 DNA, CDR3 protein. D genes are given only for firm matches. Rows may omit the clone size; those that give it use once, few, many or a size class.

.	.	TRBJ2-3	TRBV10-3	TGTGCCATCAGTGAGGACCGATCTAGGCTCACAGATACGCAGTATTTT	CAISEDRSRLTDTQYF
once	.	TRBJ2-7	TRBV12-3/TRBV12-4	TGTGCCAGCAGTTCCCTTCGTATGCAGTACTTC	CASSSLRMQYF
.	TRBD1	TRBJ2-3	TRBV11-3	TGTGCCAGCAGCCCAGGGGCCGGGACAGACCCTCGTAGCACAGATACGCAGTATTTT	CASSPGAGTDPRSTDTQYF
.	.	TRBJ1-4	TRBV27	TGTGCCAGCCGGGGGTTGCCAACTAATGAAAAACTGTTTTTT	CASRGLPTNEKLFF
.	.	TRBJ2-1	TRBV19	TGTGCCAGTAGTATAGCGGGGTGGAAGGAGCAGTTCTTC	CASSIAGWKEQFF
few	.	TRBJ2-6	TRBV28	TGTGCCAGCAGTATCCTACTCGGGGGGGCCAACGTCCTGACTTTC	CASSILLGGANVLTF
.	TRBD2	TRBJ2-5	TRBV11-2	TGTGCCAGCAGCTTAGACGGGACTAGCCGAGAGACCCAGTACTTC	CASSLDGTSRETQYF
.	.	TRBJ1-1	TRBV7-9	TGTGCCAGCACCTTTGGAGGAAAGAACACTGAAGCTTTCTTT	CASTFGGKNTEAFF
.	.	TRBJ1-2	TRBV2	TGTGCCAGCAGTGAGCAGAGGGATGGCTACACCTTC	CASSEQRDGYTF
.	.	TRBJ2-7	TRBV5-1	TGCGCCAGCAGCCCGACATCTCACTACGAGCAGTACTTC	CASSPTSHYEQYF
.	.	TRBJ1-2	TRBV28	TGTGCCAGCAGTTTGGATGGCCGCGGATATGGCTACACCTTC	CASSLDGRGYGYTF
.	.	TRBJ1-6	TRBV4-2	TGTGCCAGCAGCCTCGGGGGAGGAGGGGCGAACTCACCCCTCCACTTT	CASSLGGGGANSPLHF
.	.	TRBJ2-1	TRBV6-5	TGTGCCAGCAGCGAGGACAGTAATGAGCAGTTCTTC	CASSEDSNEQFF
.	.	TRBJ1-1	TRBV4-1	TGCGCCAGCAGCCAAGATTTGGTAGGACTTTCTGAAGCTTTCTTT	CASSQDLVGLSEAFF
.	.	TRBJ1-5	TRBV7-9	TGTGCCAGCAGCTTAGCGCGGGGAAATAGCAATCAGCCCCAGCATTTT	CASSLARGNSNQPQHF
.	.	TRBJ1-3	TRBV12-3/TRBV12-4	TGTGCCTTCCGACAGGCCTCTGGAAACACCATATATTTT	CAFRQASGNTIYF
.	TRBD1	TRBJ1-5	TRBV5-1	TGCGCCAGCAGCGCAGGGACAGAGAAAAATCAGCCCCAGCATTTT	CASSAGTEKNQPQHF
.	.	TRBJ1-2	TRBV20-1	TGCAGTGCCACAGGGCGACTTGGCTACACCTTC	CSATGRLGYTF
.	TRBD1	TRBJ1-1	TRBV7-7	TGTGCTAGCAGCTACGACAGGGTGAACACTGAAGCTTTCTTT	CASSYDRVNTEAFF
few	TRBD1	TRBJ2-7	TRBV7-8	TGTGCCAGCAGCTCCAAAACCGGGACAGGCTCCTACGAGCAGTACTTC	CASSSKTGTGSYEQYF
.	.	TRBJ2-3	TRBV7-6	TGTGCCAGCAGCTTAGGCACTAGCCGGAACACAGATACGCAGTATTTT	CASSLGTSRNTDTQYF
.	.	TRBJ2-3	TRBV9	TGTGCCAGCAGCGTAGGCGGGGATACGCAGTATTTT	CASSVGGDTQYF
.	TRBD2	TRBJ2-5	TRBV9	TGTGCCAGCAGCGTACCGGGACTAGCGGGGGGGCAAGAGACCCAGTACTTC	CASSVPGLAGGQETQYF
.	.	TRBJ1-6	TRBV3-1/TRBV3-2	TGTGCCAGCAGCCAAGCGGGACATTACGGTTCACCCCTCCACTTT	CASSQAGHYGSPLHF
.	.	TRBJ1-3	TRBV29-1	TGCAGCGTTGAAGCCCCCACAGGATCTGGAAACACCATATATTTT	CSVEAPTGSGNTIYF
.	.	TRBJ1-6	TRBV12-2	TGTGCAAGTCGCTTAGCGCGGACAGGAAAAAATTCACCCCTCCACTTT	CASRLARTGKNSPLHF
.	.	TRBJ1-1	TRBV6-4	TGTGCCAGCAGTGACTGGGCGGGGTCCACTGAAGCTTTCTTT	CASSDWAGSTEAFF
.	.	TRBJ1-1	TRBV24-1	TGTGCAGAGCGGGGCCTAGTGGACACTGAAGCTTTCTTT	CAERGLVDTEAFF